A selection of T cell receptor beta chains follows, all from one sample in a study of blood T cell repertoires in COVID-19. Some clones are missing from TCRdb's copy, which holds only in-frame ones; the method was immunoSEQ multiplex PCR. The sample lists around 73,000 clones, approximately 83% occurring once. The specimen sequenced was peripheral blood. Receptors originate from a woman aged 55-75 years with acute or convalescent COVID-19. Each CDR3 is given with its conserved first and last residue. The D gene is left open where the match is weak. A row's size may be missing; if present it is once, few, many or a size class.

>.|.|TRBV7-9|TRBJ1-2
CASSLDGITGIHGYTF
TGTGCCAGCAGCTTAGACGGCATTACGGGTATCCATGGCTACACCTTC
>TRBD1|.|TRBV13|TRBJ1-1
CASSLRRRGRTIDLNTEAFF
TGTGCCAGCAGCTTACGCCGGAGGGGGCGGACCATTGATCTGAACACTGAAGCTTTCTTT
>.|.|TRBV18|TRBJ2-1
CASSPAGRLYNEQFF
TGTGCCAGCTCACCAGCTGGGCGCTTGTACAATGAGCAGTTCTTC
>.|.|TRBV9|TRBJ1-2
CASSEGRGPYGYTF
TGTGCCAGCAGCGAGGGGCGGGGGCCCTATGGCTACACCTTC
>TRBD1|.|TRBV6-1|TRBJ1-2
CASSEATGGYGYTF
TGTGCCAGCAGTGAAGCGACAGGGGGCTATGGCTACACCTTC
>.|.|TRBV6-5|TRBJ1-4
CASTWGATNEKLFF
TGTGCCAGCACTTGGGGGGCAACTAATGAAAAACTGTTTTTT
>.|.|TRBV5-8|TRBJ1-4
CASSSRQTEKLFF
TGTGCCAGCAGCTCTAGACAGACAGAAAAACTGTTTTTT
>.|.|TRBV5-1|TRBJ1-6
CASKGQGIDNSPLHF
TGCGCCAGCAAAGGGCAGGGGATCGATAATTCACCCCTCCACTTT
>TRBD1|.|TRBV5-4|TRBJ1-2
CASSSPTGSYGYTF
TGTGCCAGCAGCTCCCCGACAGGGAGCTATGGCTACACCTTC
>.|.|TRBV11-3|TRBJ2-2
CASSFESTGELFF
TGTGCCAGCAGCTTTGAGTCCACCGGGGAGCTGTTTTTT
>.|.|TRBV7-3|TRBJ2-5
CASSQVGGETQYF
TGTGCCAGCAGCCAGGTCGGGGGAGAGACCCAGTACTTC
>TRBD1|few|TRBV19|TRBJ1-6
CASSIERRDRAKSSYNSPLHF
TGTGCCAGTAGTATAGAGCGCCGGGACAGGGCAAAGAGCTCCTATAATTCACCCCTCCACTTT
>.|.|TRBV19|TRBJ2-2
CASSKDISFTGELFF
TGTGCCAGTAGTAAGGACATTTCGTTCACCGGGGAGCTGTTTTTT
>.|once|TRBV6-6|TRBJ1-5
CASSPRTASLGFSNQPQHF
TGTGCCAGCAGTCCAAGGACAGCTAGTCTAGGCTTTAGCAATCAGCCCCAGCATTTT
>TRBD1|.|TRBV27|TRBJ2-2
CASSFDRGPTGELFF
TGTGCCAGCAGTTTCGACAGGGGGCCCACCGGGGAGCTGTTTTTT
>TRBD2|.|TRBV18|TRBJ2-3
CASSPRLAGSTDTQYF
TGTGCCAGCTCACCACGACTAGCGGGGTCCACAGATACGCAGTATTTT
>.|.|TRBV5-1|TRBJ1-1
CASSLGGRTEAFF
TGCGCCAGCAGCTTGGGCGGGCGGACTGAAGCTTTCTTT
>.|few|TRBV5-6|TRBJ1-3
CASSFFSGNTIYF
TGTGCCAGCAGCTTCTTCTCTGGAAACACCATATATTTT
>TRBD1|.|TRBV5-6|TRBJ1-3
CASTDRGALSYGNTIYF
TGTGCCAGCACCGACAGGGGGGCTCTTTCCTATGGAAACACCATATATTTT
>.|once|TRBV21-1|TRBJ2-7
CATTGKGFDEQYF
TGTGCCACCACAGGGAAGGGCTTCGACGAGCAGTACTTC
>.|.|TRBV4-1|TRBJ1-2
CASSQEGQQIYGYTF
TGCGCCAGCAGCCAAGAAGGACAGCAAATCTATGGCTACACCTTC
>.|.|TRBV7-8|TRBJ1-2
CASSLGAGVYGYTF
TGTGCCAGCAGCTTAGGGGCGGGGGTGTATGGCTACACCTTC
>.|.|TRBV6-5|TRBJ1-2
CASSPTSAGDYGYTF
TGTGCCAGCAGCCCCACCTCGGCAGGGGACTATGGCTACACCTTC
>.|.|TRBV28|TRBJ2-7
CASSLEVYYYEQYF
TGTGCCAGCAGTTTAGAAGTCTACTACTACGAGCAGTACTTC
>TRBD1|.|TRBV5-1|TRBJ1-2
CASSLRQGAIYGYTF
TGCGCCAGCAGCTTGAGACAGGGGGCTATCTATGGCTACACCTTC
>TRBD2|.|TRBV30|TRBJ2-1
CAWSLLGGDEQFF
TGTGCCTGGAGTCTCCTGGGGGGGGATGAGCAGTTCTTC
>TRBD1|.|TRBV19|TRBJ1-5
CASRRGTASNQPQHF
TGTGCCAGTAGGAGGGGGACAGCTTCCAATCAGCCCCAGCATTTT
>TRBD1|.|TRBV18|TRBJ1-2
CASSPANMIPGQGSGYTF
TGTGCCAGCTCACCTGCGAATATGATCCCGGGACAGGGTAGCGGCTACACCTTC
>TRBD1|.|TRBV9|TRBJ1-2
CASRRQGTGYGYTF
TGTGCCAGCAGACGACAGGGGACCGGCTATGGCTACACCTTC
>.|few|TRBV9|TRBJ1-6
CASSVGGRDSPLHF
TGTGCCAGCAGCGTAGGAGGGCGAGATTCACCCCTCCACTTT
>.|.|TRBV10-3|TRBJ1-5
CAISENNMNQPQHF
TGTGCCATCAGTGAGAACAACATGAATCAGCCCCAGCATTTT
>TRBD1|.|TRBV5-1|TRBJ1-2
CASSPQGGQGARSHGYTF
TGCGCCAGCAGCCCACAAGGGGGACAGGGGGCTCGGAGCCATGGCTACACCTTC
>.|few|TRBV2|TRBJ1-1
CASRVESEAFF
TGTGCCAGCAGGGTAGAGTCTGAAGCTTTCTTT
>.|.|TRBV7-3|TRBJ2-6
CASSKNRGTSGANVLTF
TGTGCCAGCAGCAAGAACCGGGGGACTTCTGGGGCCAACGTCCTGACTTTC
>.|.|TRBV6-5|TRBJ1-3
CASLGTPGNTIYF
TGTGCCAGTTTAGGGACACCTGGAAACACCATATATTTT
>TRBD1|.|TRBV27|TRBJ1-2
CASSLQGGHGYTF
TGTGCCAGCAGTCTACAGGGGGGACATGGCTACACCTTC
>.|once|TRBV6-6|TRBJ1-4
CASSYTGGGNEKLFF
TGTGCCAGCAGTTACACGGGGGGGGGAAATGAAAAACTGTTTTTT
>.|.|TRBV5-1|TRBJ1-2
CASSLYGSGDGYTF
TGCGCCAGCAGCTTGTACGGTTCAGGGGACGGCTACACCTTC
>.|.|TRBV11-1|TRBJ2-5
CASSLVGREETQYF
TGTGCCAGCAGCTTAGTTGGCAGGGAAGAGACCCAGTACTTC
>TRBD1|.|TRBV28|TRBJ1-5
CASSISYTGGGQPQHF
TGTGCCAGCAGTATCAGCTATACAGGGGGGGGCCAGCCCCAGCATTTT
>TRBD2|.|TRBV15|TRBJ2-1
CATSLAGGTYNEQFF
TGTGCCACCAGCCTAGCGGGAGGGACGTACAATGAGCAGTTCTTC
>.|once|TRBV28|TRBJ2-5
CASSLEGSQETQYF
TGTGCCAGCAGTTTAGAGGGTAGCCAAGAGACCCAGTACTTC
>TRBD2|.|TRBV6-5|TRBJ2-7
CASKYGRTSSYEQYF
TGTGCCAGCAAGTACGGACGGACTAGCTCCTACGAGCAGTACTTC
>TRBD1|.|TRBV23-1|TRBJ1-1
CASSQYDRGRVDTEAFF
TGCGCCAGCAGTCAATACGACAGGGGGAGGGTGGACACTGAAGCTTTCTTT
>.|.|TRBV11-2|TRBJ1-1
CASSRVRLLPLNTEAFF
TGTGCCAGCAGCCGAGTCAGGCTCCTCCCTTTGAACACTGAAGCTTTCTTT
>.|.|TRBV19|TRBJ1-5
CASSIGTRSNQPQHF
TGTGCCAGTAGTATAGGAACCCGGAGCAATCAGCCCCAGCATTTT